The 19 T cell receptor beta chains below were found in one sample sequenced in a study of T cell changes during pregnancy in multiple sclerosis. TCRdb's copy holds only in-frame clones and misses some; the assay was immunoSEQ multiplex PCR. The top ten hold approximately 1.7% of the sample, which has about 40,000 clones, roughly 94% seen once. Material: peripheral blood, obtained in the third trimester of pregnancy. Every receptor here comes from a female donor with multiple sclerosis, enrolled in a pregnancy study.

The chain carries TRBV10-1 and TRBJ2-1; D is perhaps TRBD2 (6 bases). Germline V gives CDR1 WNHNN, CDR2 SYGVQD (reference sequence). The CDR3 has 14 amino acids. Trimming stripped 9 bases from V and 0 bases from J, with 12 bases between. The CDR3 protein is CARTGDRSYNEQFF. In DNA form, the CDR3 reads TGCGCCAGGACGGGAGATCGCTCCTACAATGAGCAGTTCTTC.

The rearrangement uses TRBV6-1 and TRBJ2-5; the match to TRBD2 covers 8 bases. The end of the DNA fits TRBJ2-7 better, so the J call may be wrong. The germline gives CDR1 MNHNS, CDR2 SASEGT. The CDR3 is 13 residues long. This CDR3 reads CASKVAGRYEQYF. The DNA for the CDR3 is TGTGCCAGCAAGGTAGCGGGAAGGTACGAGCAGTACTTC.

This sequence joins TRBV4-1 and TRBJ2-3, with a possible D match to TRBD2 (6 bases). CDR1 is MGHRA and CDR2 is YSYEKL in the germline V gene. The CDR3 consists of 19 residues. V lost 0 bases, J lost 4 bases, and 23 bases lay in between. CDR3: CASSQEGGIGEYLADTQYF. CDR3 coding DNA: TGCGCCAGCAGCCAAGAGGGGGGTATTGGGGAGTATCTGGCAGATACGCAGTATTTT.

This chain links TRBV6-1 with TRBJ2-3; weak D call: TRBD1 (7 bases). The CDR3 loop spans 14 amino acids. CDR1 is MNHNS and CDR2 is SASEGT in the germline V gene. The V end was cut by 8 bases, the J end by 1 base, with 13 bases between. CDR3 nucleotide sequence: TGTGCCAGCGGCCAGGGGGGCGGCACAGATACGCAGTATTTT. Translation gives CASGQGGGTDTQYF.

The V gene is TRBV7-2, the J gene TRBJ1-5; D is perhaps TRBD1 (6 bases). The CDR3 contains 13 residues. Trimming pared 6 bases from V and 4 bases from J, leaving 10 bases between. Germline assignment: CDR1 SGHTA and CDR2 FQGNSA. The chain's CDR3 is CASRGGGNQPQHF. In DNA, the CDR3 is TGTGCCAGCAGGGGAGGGGGTAATCAGCCCCAGCATTTT.

The V call is TRBV11-2, the J call TRBJ2-1; 8 bases line up with TRBD1. The junction had 7 bases not matched to a gene; V was cut back by 5 bases and J by 1 base. There are 16 residues in the CDR3. The germline CDR1 and CDR2 sequences are SGHAT and FQNNGV. The CDR3 region is CASSATGTGSYNEQFF. In DNA form, the CDR3 reads TGTGCCAGCAGCGCCACCGGGACAGGATCCTACAATGAGCAGTTCTTC. The full variable domain, in which reference TRBV11-2 and TRBJ2-1 provide the parts outside the CDR3, is EAGVAQSPRYKIIEKRQSVAFWCNPISGHATLYWYQQILGQGPKLLIQFQNNGVVDDSQLPKDRFSAERLKGVDSTLKIQPAKLEDSAVYLCASSATGTGSYNEQFFGPGTRLTVL.

The chain joins TRBV4-1 to TRBJ1-1, with 9 bases identical to TRBD1. The junction had 6 bases not matched to a gene; V was cut back by 0 bases and J by 1 base. CDR3 size: 17 residues. Per germline, CDR1 MGHRA and CDR2 YSYEKL. The CDR3 sequence: CASSQDRTGAGNTEAFF. The CDR3 DNA sequence: TGCGCCAGCAGCCAAGATAGGACAGGGGCTGGGAACACTGAAGCTTTCTTT.

The V call is TRBV6-5, the J call TRBJ2-3; D unresolved. The CDR3 is 13 amino acids. Germline CDR1 MNHEY, CDR2 SVGAGI. The V end was cut by 4 bases, the J end by 2 bases, with 7 bases between. The CDR3 loop reads CASSSQFTDTQYF. The CDR3, as DNA: TGTGCCAGCAGTTCACAGTTCACAGATACGCAGTATTTT.

V gene TRBV5-5 combines with J gene TRBJ1-4; 9 bases are shared with TRBD1. V dropped 7 bases and J dropped 0; count of bases not matched to a gene: 7. Germline V gives CDR1 SGHKS, CDR2 YYEKEE (reference sequence). The CDR3 covers 16 residues. DNA of the CDR3: TGTGCCAGCGGAATGGGACAGGGAACAACTAATGAAAAACTGTTTTTT. Its translation: CASGMGQGTTNEKLFF.

This chain connects TRBV18 to TRBJ2-1; 13 nucleotides match TRBD2. The CDR3 has 16 residues. CDR1 and CDR2 (germline): KGHSH, LQKENI. The V gene end was trimmed by 3 bases and the J gene end by 10 bases; junction bases not matched to a gene: 9. The CDR3 here is CASSPKLAGGPWEQFF. In DNA form, the CDR3 reads TGTGCCAGCTCACCCAAACTAGCGGGAGGGCCGTGGGAGCAGTTCTTC.

The CDR3 region is CASSLDRAIQRETQYF. The CDR3 DNA sequence: TGTGCCAGCAGCTTAGACAGGGCAATCCAACGAGAGACCCAGTACTTC. The chain carries TRBV11-3 and TRBJ2-5, with D possibly TRBD1 on 5 matching bases. Between the trimmed V and J ends, which lost 0 bases and 4 bases, there was a span of 15 bases. Germline CDR1 is SGHNT and CDR2 is YENEEA. This CDR3 contains 16 residues.

CDR3 protein: CASSYGQGRNIQYF. CDR3 sequence (DNA): TGTGCCAGCAGCTACGGACAGGGGAGGAACATTCAGTACTTC. The V gene is TRBV7-9, the J gene TRBJ2-4, with 9 bases identical to TRBD1. Germline CDR1 SEHNR, CDR2 FQNEAQ (reference sequence). V gave up 4 bases and J gave up 7 bases; unmatched junction bases: 5. This CDR3 spans 14 amino acids.

The gene calls are TRBV27 and TRBJ2-1, with 8 bases identical to TRBD1. With 6 bases clipped from V and 2 bases from J, the junction kept 6 bases outside the gene matches. Germline V gene lookup returns CDR1 MNHEY and CDR2 SMNVEV (reference sequence). The CDR3 loop spans 15 amino acids. The CDR3 region is CASRRDRSPYNEQFF. CDR3 nucleotide sequence: TGTGCCAGCAGGAGGGACAGGAGCCCCTACAATGAGCAGTTCTTC.

This clone was counted a few times. The rearrangement joins TRBV19 to TRBJ1-2, with unresolved D. This CDR3 region has 17 residues. Germline CDR1 and CDR2: LNHDA and SQIVND (reference sequence). V was pared by 5 bases and J by 5 bases, with 24 bases between. The CDR3 DNA is TGTGCCAGTAGTTTAGGCCCTTCACGGGATTACGTTTATGGCTACACCTTC. Translating it yields CASSLGPSRDYVYGYTF. Using reference TRBV19 and TRBJ1-2 for the parts outside the CDR3, the full variable domain is DGGITQSPKYLFRKEGQNVTLSCEQNLNHDAMYWYRQDPGQGLRLIYYSQIVNDFQKGDIAEGYSVSREKKESFPLTVTSAQKNPTAFYLCASSLGPSRDYVYGYTFGSGTRLTVV.

The chain joins TRBV6-1 to TRBJ1-5; D gene uncertain. The germline V gene encodes CDR1 MNHNS and CDR2 SASEGT. This CDR3 has 15 amino acids. V dropped 3 bases and J dropped 0 bases, with 9 bases sitting between them. The CDR3 region has the DNA TGTGCCAGCAGTGAGGCAGTCAATAGCAATCAGCCCCAGCATTTT. Translating gives CASSEAVNSNQPQHF.

This sequence joins TRBV15 and TRBJ2-5; 14 bases line up with TRBD2. With V trimmed by 0 bases and J by 4 bases, 10 bases remained unmatched. CDR3 length: 19 residues. Germline V lookup: CDR1 LNHNV, CDR2 YYDKDF (reference sequence). The CDR3 sequence is CATSRDPPTSGRARETQYF. In DNA, the CDR3 is TGTGCCACCAGCAGAGATCCCCCGACTAGCGGGAGGGCCAGAGAGACCCAGTACTTC.

The chain recombines TRBV4-3 with TRBJ2-7; TRBD1 might be the D (8 bases). With 0 bases removed from V and 5 bases from J, the gap between germline ends came to 17 bases. The CDR3 extends over 16 amino acids. CDR1 and CDR2 from the germline V gene are LGHNA and YSLEER. The CDR3 reads CASSQDVQQGGNEQYF. The CDR3 nucleotides read TGCGCCAGCAGCCAAGATGTTCAACAGGGGGGGAACGAGCAGTACTTC.

The V call is TRBV19, the J call TRBJ2-1; maybe TRBD1 (6 bases). V gave up 4 bases and J gave up 0 bases, with 37 bases separating them. This CDR3 contains 24 residues. Germline assignment: CDR1 LNHDA and CDR2 SQIVND (reference sequence). The CDR3 loop is CASSTSGSPTDLVVGTNSYNEQFF. The DNA of the CDR3 is TGTGCCAGTAGTACCTCTGGCAGTCCTACCGATCTCGTTGTAGGGACAAACTCCTACAATGAGCAGTTCTTC.

This sequence joins TRBV7-2 and TRBJ1-1; no firm D call. V lost 0 bases to trimming and J lost 4 bases, with 12 bases between them. Germline V lookup: CDR1 SGHTA, CDR2 FQGNSA. The CDR3 is made up of 15 amino acids. The CDR3 DNA reads as TGTGCCAGCAGCTTAGCTGGGGTCGGGATCACTGAAGCTTTCTTT. It translates to CASSLAGVGITEAFF.